Listed below are T cell receptor beta chains from one sample, sequenced in a study of graft-versus-host responses after intestinal transplantation. Using immunoSEQ multiplex PCR, the repertoire was profiled, and TCRdb retains in-frame clones only, with some absent. This sample has 30,000 to 50,000 clones; about 95% occur once, and the top ten carry around 0.2%. Their antigens remain unidentified. The sample here was unstimulated CD8+ T cells sorted from spleen or lymph node cells, taken before transplant. Every receptor here comes from a human donor who was the organ donor for an intestinal transplant. CDR3s include the opening cysteine and the closing phenylalanine or tryptophan. A D gene is named only where the DNA matches it firmly. Clone size is not always given. Where it is, it says once, few, many or a class for expanded clones.

d_call: NA; v_call: TRBV30; j_call: TRBJ2-2; clone_size: NA; cdr3_aa: CAWSVGGGLDNGELFF; cdr3_nt: TGTGCCTGGAGTGTGGGGGGGGGCCTGGATAACGGGGAGCTGTTTTTT
d_call: NA; v_call: TRBV7-9; j_call: TRBJ2-7; clone_size: NA; cdr3_aa: CASSTRPYEQYF; cdr3_nt: TGTGCCAGCAGCACCCGACCCTACGAGCAGTACTTC
d_call: TRBD1; v_call: TRBV5-1; j_call: TRBJ1-2; clone_size: once; cdr3_aa: CANSWTGYDGYTF; cdr3_nt: TGCGCCAACAGCTGGACAGGGTATGATGGCTACACCTTC
d_call: NA; v_call: TRBV5-4; j_call: TRBJ1-3; clone_size: NA; cdr3_aa: CASSLLDSGNTIYF; cdr3_nt: TGTGCCAGCAGCTTGTTAGACTCTGGAAACACCATATATTTT
d_call: NA; v_call: TRBV10-3; j_call: TRBJ2-7; clone_size: few; cdr3_aa: CAISDGGFGYEQYF; cdr3_nt: TGTGCCATCAGTGATGGGGGCTTTGGCTACGAGCAGTACTTC
d_call: NA; v_call: TRBV5-1; j_call: TRBJ2-7; clone_size: NA; cdr3_aa: CASSPTSFYEQYF; cdr3_nt: TGCGCCAGCAGCCCGACTAGTTTCTACGAGCAGTACTTC
d_call: TRBD1; v_call: TRBV4-3; j_call: TRBJ1-1; clone_size: NA; cdr3_aa: CASSQDSDRVATEAFF; cdr3_nt: TGCGCCAGCAGCCAAGATAGCGACAGGGTTGCCACTGAAGCTTTCTTT
d_call: NA; v_call: TRBV6-5; j_call: TRBJ1-1; clone_size: NA; cdr3_aa: CASSYLNDYTEAFF; cdr3_nt: TGTGCCAGCAGTTACTTGAACGATTACACTGAAGCTTTCTTT
d_call: NA; v_call: TRBV4-3; j_call: TRBJ2-3; clone_size: NA; cdr3_aa: CASSQDGRSTDTQYF; cdr3_nt: TGCGCCAGCAGCCAAGATGGTAGGAGCACAGATACGCAGTATTTT
d_call: TRBD1; v_call: TRBV16; j_call: TRBJ2-1; clone_size: NA; cdr3_aa: CASSHLQGAAYNEQFF; cdr3_nt: TGTGCCAGCAGCCACCTCCAGGGGGCCGCCTACAATGAGCAGTTCTTC
d_call: TRBD2; v_call: TRBV4-2; j_call: TRBJ2-1; clone_size: once; cdr3_aa: CASSRTSGGNEQFF; cdr3_nt: TGTGCCAGCAGCCGGACTAGCGGGGGGAATGAGCAGTTCTTC
d_call: NA; v_call: TRBV4-3; j_call: TRBJ2-7; clone_size: NA; cdr3_aa: CASSQSRDYEQYF; cdr3_nt: TGCGCCAGCAGCCAGAGCAGGGACTACGAGCAGTACTTC
d_call: NA; v_call: TRBV18; j_call: TRBJ2-5; clone_size: NA; cdr3_aa: CASSYGTSQWGTQYF; cdr3_nt: TGTGCCAGCTCTTACGGGACGTCCCAATGGGGGACCCAGTACTTC
d_call: NA; v_call: TRBV27; j_call: TRBJ2-1; clone_size: NA; cdr3_aa: CASSLSTVAGSSYNEQFF; cdr3_nt: TGTGCCAGCAGTTTATCGACGGTAGCTGGCAGCTCCTACAATGAGCAGTTCTTC
d_call: NA; v_call: TRBV5-1; j_call: TRBJ1-1; clone_size: NA; cdr3_aa: CASSLSQGMNTEAFF; cdr3_nt: TGCGCCAGCAGCTTGTCACAGGGAATGAACACTGAAGCTTTCTTT
d_call: NA; v_call: TRBV4-3; j_call: TRBJ2-7; clone_size: NA; cdr3_aa: CASSQDRQDYEQYF; cdr3_nt: TGCGCCAGCAGCCAAGATCGACAGGACTACGAGCAGTACTTC
d_call: NA; v_call: TRBV2; j_call: TRBJ1-1; clone_size: NA; cdr3_aa: CASSELWKAEAFF; cdr3_nt: TGTGCCAGCAGTGAATTATGGAAAGCTGAAGCTTTCTTT
d_call: TRBD1; v_call: TRBV4-2; j_call: TRBJ2-6; clone_size: few; cdr3_aa: CASSQDQGAGANVLTF; cdr3_nt: TGTGCCAGCAGCCAAGATCAGGGGGCTGGGGCCAACGTCCTGACTTTC
d_call: NA; v_call: TRBV9; j_call: TRBJ1-1; clone_size: NA; cdr3_aa: CASSKRQNTEAFF; cdr3_nt: TGTGCCAGCAGCAAAAGACAAAACACTGAAGCTTTCTTT
d_call: TRBD1; v_call: TRBV11-3; j_call: TRBJ2-7; clone_size: NA; cdr3_aa: CASSSRDSSYEQYF; cdr3_nt: TGTGCCAGCAGCTCCCGGGACAGCTCCTACGAGCAGTACTTC
d_call: NA; v_call: TRBV4-3; j_call: TRBJ2-1; clone_size: NA; cdr3_aa: CASSQVYPTWEEQFF; cdr3_nt: TGCGCCAGCAGCCAAGTTTATCCAACCTGGGAAGAGCAGTTCTTC
d_call: NA; v_call: TRBV4-3; j_call: TRBJ2-1; clone_size: NA; cdr3_aa: CASSQDGWVSSYNEQFF; cdr3_nt: TGCGCCAGCAGCCAAGATGGGTGGGTTAGCTCCTACAATGAGCAGTTCTTC
d_call: NA; v_call: TRBV7-8; j_call: TRBJ2-7; clone_size: NA; cdr3_aa: CASSLVAGRDYEQYF; cdr3_nt: TGTGCCAGCAGCTTAGTGGCAGGAAGGGACTACGAGCAGTACTTC
d_call: NA; v_call: TRBV9; j_call: TRBJ1-1; clone_size: NA; cdr3_aa: CASSGGGGMNTEAFF; cdr3_nt: TGTGCCAGCAGCGGGGGCGGGGGGATGAACACTGAAGCTTTCTTT
d_call: TRBD1; v_call: TRBV27; j_call: TRBJ1-6; clone_size: NA; cdr3_aa: CASSSGDRGLTSPLHF; cdr3_nt: TGTGCCAGCAGTTCGGGGGACAGGGGGCTTACTTCACCCCTCCACTTT
d_call: NA; v_call: TRBV5-4; j_call: TRBJ2-1; clone_size: NA; cdr3_aa: CASSLDVGSPGEQFF; cdr3_nt: TGTGCCAGCAGCTTGGATGTCGGAAGCCCGGGAGAGCAGTTCTTC
d_call: NA; v_call: TRBV27; j_call: TRBJ1-1; clone_size: once; cdr3_aa: CASSGGANTEAFF; cdr3_nt: TGTGCCAGCAGTGGGGGGGCGAACACTGAAGCTTTCTTT
d_call: NA; v_call: TRBV19; j_call: TRBJ1-5; clone_size: NA; cdr3_aa: CASSMGFRMGNYQPQHF; cdr3_nt: TGTGCCAGTAGTATGGGCTTCAGGATGGGAAACTATCAGCCCCAGCATTTT
d_call: NA; v_call: TRBV11-2; j_call: TRBJ1-1; clone_size: NA; cdr3_aa: CASSYPQVDTEAFF; cdr3_nt: TGTGCCAGCAGCTACCCTCAGGTGGACACTGAAGCTTTCTTT
d_call: NA; v_call: TRBV4-1; j_call: TRBJ1-2; clone_size: NA; cdr3_aa: CASSRRRGCYTF; cdr3_nt: TGCGCCAGCAGCCGAAGAAGGGGATGCTACACCTTC
d_call: NA; v_call: TRBV10-3; j_call: TRBJ2-2; clone_size: NA; cdr3_aa: CAISEPINSATGELFF; cdr3_nt: TGTGCCATCAGTGAACCCATCAATAGTGCCACCGGGGAGCTGTTTTTT
d_call: NA; v_call: TRBV5-1; j_call: TRBJ1-1; clone_size: NA; cdr3_aa: CASSLWVFGTEAFF; cdr3_nt: TGCGCCAGCAGCTTGTGGGTATTTGGCACTGAAGCTTTCTTT
d_call: NA; v_call: TRBV6-6; j_call: TRBJ2-7; clone_size: NA; cdr3_aa: CASSGTYEQYF; cdr3_nt: TGTGCCAGCAGTGGAACCTACGAGCAGTACTTC
d_call: TRBD1; v_call: TRBV27; j_call: TRBJ2-1; clone_size: NA; cdr3_aa: CASSLYFTVEGANYNEQFF; cdr3_nt: TGTGCCAGCAGTTTATATTTCACCGTCGAGGGGGCGAACTACAATGAGCAGTTCTTC
d_call: NA; v_call: TRBV28; j_call: TRBJ1-6; clone_size: NA; cdr3_aa: CASSLSRLKSYNSPLHF; cdr3_nt: TGTGCCAGCAGTTTATCCAGGTTAAAGTCCTATAATTCACCCCTCCACTTT
d_call: NA; v_call: TRBV6-1; j_call: TRBJ1-2; clone_size: NA; cdr3_aa: CARGDRGGYTF; cdr3_nt: TGTGCCAGGGGAGACCGGGGTGGCTACACCTTC
d_call: NA; v_call: TRBV10-3; j_call: TRBJ1-1; clone_size: once; cdr3_aa: CAISESMGGNTEAFF; cdr3_nt: TGTGCCATCAGTGAGTCGATGGGGGGGAACACTGAAGCTTTCTTT
d_call: TRBD1; v_call: TRBV9; j_call: TRBJ2-7; clone_size: NA; cdr3_aa: CASSGQGGYEQYF; cdr3_nt: TGTGCCAGCAGCGGACAGGGGGGCTACGAGCAGTACTTC
d_call: TRBD2; v_call: TRBV7-9; j_call: TRBJ2-3; clone_size: NA; cdr3_aa: CASRRLAGDTDTQYF; cdr3_nt: TGTGCCAGCCGACGACTAGCGGGGGATACAGATACGCAGTATTTT
d_call: NA; v_call: TRBV14; j_call: TRBJ2-5; clone_size: NA; cdr3_aa: CASSQDPMMYQETQYF; cdr3_nt: TGTGCCAGCAGCCAAGATCCGATGATGTACCAAGAGACCCAGTACTTC
d_call: TRBD1; v_call: TRBV9; j_call: TRBJ2-5; clone_size: NA; cdr3_aa: CASSPGQNGIETQYF; cdr3_nt: TGTGCCAGCAGCCCGGGACAGAACGGGATTGAGACCCAGTACTTC
d_call: NA; v_call: TRBV5-1; j_call: TRBJ2-3; clone_size: NA; cdr3_aa: CASSGGRGADTQYF; cdr3_nt: TGCGCCAGCAGTGGGGGCAGGGGGGCAGATACGCAGTATTTT
d_call: NA; v_call: TRBV4-1; j_call: TRBJ1-1; clone_size: NA; cdr3_aa: CASSQGGSGTEAFF; cdr3_nt: TGCGCCAGCAGCCAGGGGGGTTCAGGGACTGAAGCTTTCTTT
d_call: TRBD2; v_call: TRBV2; j_call: TRBJ2-3; clone_size: NA; cdr3_aa: CASSVAGGTDTQYF; cdr3_nt: TGTGCCAGCAGTGTAGCGGGGGGCACAGATACGCAGTATTTT
d_call: TRBD1; v_call: TRBV7-6; j_call: TRBJ2-7; clone_size: few; cdr3_aa: CASSPTGGGSYEQYF; cdr3_nt: TGTGCCAGCAGCCCGACAGGGGGAGGATCCTACGAGCAGTACTTC
d_call: NA; v_call: TRBV2; j_call: TRBJ1-6; clone_size: NA; cdr3_aa: CASSTTNGASPLHF; cdr3_nt: TGTGCCAGCAGTACCACAAACGGGGCTTCACCCCTCCACTTT
d_call: NA; v_call: TRBV7-6; j_call: TRBJ1-1; clone_size: NA; cdr3_aa: CASIPGGNTEAFF; cdr3_nt: TGTGCCAGCATCCCCGGGGGGAACACTGAAGCTTTCTTT
d_call: TRBD1; v_call: TRBV29-1; j_call: TRBJ2-1; clone_size: once; cdr3_aa: CSGGQGDGDDEQFF; cdr3_nt: TGCAGCGGGGGACAGGGGGACGGGGACGATGAGCAGTTCTTC
d_call: TRBD2; v_call: TRBV29-1; j_call: TRBJ2-2; clone_size: NA; cdr3_aa: CSGRRGTGELFF; cdr3_nt: TGCAGCGGACGGCGGGGGACCGGGGAGCTGTTTTTT